This T cell receptor beta chain was recorded in a study of cytomegalovirus exposure and HLA in healthy donors. Findings and limits, study-wide: The dataset shows that most TCR sequences were rare, while some public TCRs occurred in many donors.

Notes on this clone: Its antigen is not identified.

The PCR ran on 60 Vbeta and 13 Jbeta primers. Produced via immunoSEQ multiplex PCR; TCRdb's table is partial and in-frame only. The sample yields about 200,000 clones, more than 75% seen once. This receptor was taken from a woman aged 45-59 years in good health and CMV-seronegative. Sequencing was carried out using PBMCs.

The CDR3 DNA reads TGTGCCAGCAGCCACACCCCGACAGATACGCAGTATTTT. It specifies CASSHTPTDTQYF. This chain uses TRBV7-2 with TRBJ2-3, with D unresolved. CDR1 and CDR2 from the germline V gene are SGHTA and FQGNSA. The CDR3 runs 13 residues. The V end lost 5 bases, the J end lost 3 bases, and 9 bases lay between the germline ends.